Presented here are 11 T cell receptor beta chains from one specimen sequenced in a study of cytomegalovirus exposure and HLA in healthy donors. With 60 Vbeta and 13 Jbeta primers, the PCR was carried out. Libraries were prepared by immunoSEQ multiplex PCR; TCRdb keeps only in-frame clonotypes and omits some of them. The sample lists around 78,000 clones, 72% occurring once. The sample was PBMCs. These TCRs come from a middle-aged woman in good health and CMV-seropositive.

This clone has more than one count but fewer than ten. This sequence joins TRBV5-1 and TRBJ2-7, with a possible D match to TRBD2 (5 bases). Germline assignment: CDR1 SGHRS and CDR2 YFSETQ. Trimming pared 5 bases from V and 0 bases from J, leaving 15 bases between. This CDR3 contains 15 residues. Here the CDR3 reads CASRPDSAISYEQYF. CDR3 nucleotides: TGCGCCAGCAGACCCGATAGCGCGATCTCCTACGAGCAGTACTTC.

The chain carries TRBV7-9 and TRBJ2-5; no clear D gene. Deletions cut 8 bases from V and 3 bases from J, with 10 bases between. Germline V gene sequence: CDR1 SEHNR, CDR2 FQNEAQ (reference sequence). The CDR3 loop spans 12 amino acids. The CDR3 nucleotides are TGTGCCAGCGGCAGACTGAAAGAGACCCAGTACTTC. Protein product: CASGRLKETQYF. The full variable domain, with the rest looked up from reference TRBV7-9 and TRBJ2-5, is DTGVSQNPRHKITKRGQNVTFRCDPISEHNRLYWYRQTLGQGPEFLTYFQNEAQLEKSRLLSDRFSAERPKGSFSTLEIQRTEQGDSAMYLCASGRLKETQYFGPGTRLLVL.

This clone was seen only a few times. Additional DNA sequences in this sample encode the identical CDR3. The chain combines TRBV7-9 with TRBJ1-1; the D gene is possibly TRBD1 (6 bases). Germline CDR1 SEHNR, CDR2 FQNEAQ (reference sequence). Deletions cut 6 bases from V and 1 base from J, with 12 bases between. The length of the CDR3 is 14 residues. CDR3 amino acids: CASSPQGRNTEAFF. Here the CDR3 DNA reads TGTGCCAGCAGTCCTCAGGGGAGGAACACTGAAGCTTTCTTT.

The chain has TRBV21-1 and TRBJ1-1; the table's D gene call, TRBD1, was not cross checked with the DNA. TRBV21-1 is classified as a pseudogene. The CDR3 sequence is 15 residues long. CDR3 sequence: CASTPLTVSNTEAFF. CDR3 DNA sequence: TGTGCCAGCACTCCATTGACAGTGTCGAACACTGAAGCTTTCTTT.

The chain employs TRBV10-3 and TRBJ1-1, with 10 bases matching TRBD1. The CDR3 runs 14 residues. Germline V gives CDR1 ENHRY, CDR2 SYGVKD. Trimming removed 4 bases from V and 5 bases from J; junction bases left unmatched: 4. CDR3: CAISGQGARTEAFF. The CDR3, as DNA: TGTGCCATCAGTGGACAGGGGGCGAGGACTGAAGCTTTCTTT.

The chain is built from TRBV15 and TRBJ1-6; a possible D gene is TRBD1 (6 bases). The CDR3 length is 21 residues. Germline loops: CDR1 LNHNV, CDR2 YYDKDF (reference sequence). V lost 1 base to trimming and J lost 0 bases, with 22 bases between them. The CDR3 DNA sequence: TGTGCCACCAGCAGAGCTACCTTTGACAGGTGGCAAAGCTCCTATAATTCACCCCTCCACTTT. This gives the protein CATSRATFDRWQSSYNSPLHF.

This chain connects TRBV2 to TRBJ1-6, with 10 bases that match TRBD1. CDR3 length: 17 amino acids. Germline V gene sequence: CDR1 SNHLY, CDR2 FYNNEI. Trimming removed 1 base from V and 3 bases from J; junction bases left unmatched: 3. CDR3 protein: CASSEVTGGNYNSPLHF. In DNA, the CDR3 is TGTGCCAGCAGTGAAGTGACAGGGGGCAACTATAATTCACCCCTCCACTTT.

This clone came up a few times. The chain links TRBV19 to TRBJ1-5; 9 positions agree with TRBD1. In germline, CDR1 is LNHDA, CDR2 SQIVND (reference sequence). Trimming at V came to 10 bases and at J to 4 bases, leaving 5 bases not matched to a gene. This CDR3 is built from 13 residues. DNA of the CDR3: TGTGCCACCATGACAGGGGGGAATCAGCCCCAGCATTTT. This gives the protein CATMTGGNQPQHF.

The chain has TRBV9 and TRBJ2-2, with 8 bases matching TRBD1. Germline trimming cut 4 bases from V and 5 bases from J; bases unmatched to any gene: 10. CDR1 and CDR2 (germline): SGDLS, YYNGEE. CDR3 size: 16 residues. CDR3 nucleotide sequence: TGTGCCAGCAGCCTACAACAGGGGGGTAGTACCGGGGAGCTGTTTTTT. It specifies CASSLQQGGSTGELFF.

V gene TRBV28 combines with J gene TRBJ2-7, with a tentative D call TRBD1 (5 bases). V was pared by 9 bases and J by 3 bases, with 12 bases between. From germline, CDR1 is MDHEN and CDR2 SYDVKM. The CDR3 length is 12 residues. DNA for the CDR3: TGTGCCAGTTCGATTCAGGGCTACGAGCAGTACTTC. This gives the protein CASSIQGYEQYF.

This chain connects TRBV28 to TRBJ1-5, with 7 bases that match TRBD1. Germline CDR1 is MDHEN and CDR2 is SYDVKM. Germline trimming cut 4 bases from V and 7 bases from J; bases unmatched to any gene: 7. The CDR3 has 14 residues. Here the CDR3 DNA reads TGTGCCAGCAGTTCAACAGGGGCAGGGCAGCCCCAGCATTTT. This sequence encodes CASSSTGAGQPQHF.